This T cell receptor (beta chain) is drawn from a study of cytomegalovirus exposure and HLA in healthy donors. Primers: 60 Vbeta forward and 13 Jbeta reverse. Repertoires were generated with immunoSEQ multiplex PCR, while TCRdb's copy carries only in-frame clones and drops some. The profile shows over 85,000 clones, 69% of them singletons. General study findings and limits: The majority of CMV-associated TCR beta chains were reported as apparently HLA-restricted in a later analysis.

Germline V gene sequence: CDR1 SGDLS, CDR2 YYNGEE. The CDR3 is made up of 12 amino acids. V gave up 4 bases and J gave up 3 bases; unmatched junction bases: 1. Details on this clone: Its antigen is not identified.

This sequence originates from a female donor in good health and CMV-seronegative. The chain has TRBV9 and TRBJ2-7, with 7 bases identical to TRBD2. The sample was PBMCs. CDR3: CASSREGYEQYF. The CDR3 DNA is TGTGCCAGCAGCAGGGAGGGCTACGAGCAGTACTTC.